The present T cell receptor beta chain was sequenced within a study of regulatory T cells in long-lasting Graves disease. Findings of the study overall: The study found lower TCR diversity in persistent Graves' patients than in newly diagnosed ones. Newly diagnosed patients shared 850 to 1,000 public clonotypes; persistent patients shared 2,500 to 3,000.

This clonotype appeared many times. Antigen specificity is unknown. Building the TCR beta libraries relied on iRepertoire HTBI primers, and CDR3 regions underwent Arm-PCR. TCRdb processed the multiplex PCR reads anew with MiXCR; each CDR3 protein has one entry. The data show hundreds of thousands of distinct CDR3 sequences, with 16% seen just once and approximately 20% held by the top ten. There are 14 residues in the CDR3. Germline CDR1 and CDR2: MDHEN and SYDVKM. Trimming removed 6 bases at V and 2 bases at J, with 13 bases between. Time point here: newly diagnosed GD, antithyroid drugs for less than 3 months. Extracted RNA from PBMCs served as the source of the TCR library. This sample also belongs to another study, concerning T cells in Graves' hyperthyroidism and ophthalmopathy. From that second work: HTBI primers were used for first-round RT-PCR of the TCR CDR3.

This sample comprised peripheral blood mononuclear cells (PBMCs), obtained at new diagnosis, from a patient treated with antithyroid drugs. This chain uses TRBV28 with TRBJ2-5, with D possibly matching TRBD1 (5 bases). This receptor was identified in a woman younger than 45 with Graves disease. The DNA of the CDR3 is TGTGCCAGCAGCCTCCCAGGGTGGCAAGAGACCCAGTACTTC. Translation: CASSLPGWQETQYF.